These 8 T cell receptor beta chains originate from one sample sequenced in a study of beta chain features in type 1 diabetes. What was sequenced were expressed TCRB transcripts, since all of the isolated RNA had been reverse transcribed. Here immunoSEQ multiplex PCR was the method, and the copy in TCRdb shows in-frame clones only, minus some. This table holds about 270,000 clones, approximately 14% found once. Antigens of these TCRs are unknown. Study-wide results and caveats: TCRB CDR3s were moderately but significantly shorter in Type 1 diabetes patients in all four CD4+ subsets.

Material for sequencing was naive CD4+ T cells from blood. These receptors all stem from a man aged 25-45 years with type 1 diabetes.

This clone turned up a few times. The V gene is TRBV7-8, the J gene TRBJ1-1; a possible D gene is TRBD1 (6 bases). Trimming took off 8 bases at V and 0 bases at J, with 13 bases between the two ends. Germline V CDR1 and CDR2: SGHVS, FQNEAQ. The CDR3 has 14 residues. The DNA of the CDR3 is TGTGCCAGCGAGTCACAGGGACTGAACACTGAAGCTTTCTTT. This sequence encodes CASESQGLNTEAFF.

This clone showed up just a few times. CDR3 DNA: TGCGCCAGCAGCTCTTCCGGGACAGGGTTCTACGAGCAGTACTTC. It codes for CASSSSGTGFYEQYF. The chain has TRBV5-1 and TRBJ2-7, with TRBD1 identical over 9 bases. V shed 3 bases and J 3 bases; nucleotides not matched to a gene: 7. The germline gives CDR1 SGHRS, CDR2 YFSETQ. The CDR3 covers 15 residues.

This chain uses TRBV28 with TRBJ1-3; no reliable D call. This CDR3 contains 15 residues. Germline V lookup: CDR1 MDHEN, CDR2 SYDVKM. V lost 4 bases and J 0 bases, leaving 10 bases between the germline ends. The CDR3 nucleotides are TGTGCCAGCAGTTACATCTGGCCCTCTGGAAACACCATATATTTT. Amino acids: CASSYIWPSGNTIYF.

This chain joins TRBV18 and TRBJ2-1, with no clear D. In germline, CDR1 is KGHSH, CDR2 LQKENI. CDR3 length equals 13 residues. V was clipped by 0 bases and J by 7 bases, with 7 bases between them. CDR3: CASSPPARNEQFF. The CDR3 coding sequence is TGTGCCAGCTCACCACCGGCTAGGAATGAGCAGTTCTTC.

This clone appeared a few times. This chain links TRBV30 with TRBJ1-3, with D unresolved. V was clipped by 1 base and J by 0 bases, with 7 bases between them. CDR3 length: 14 amino acids. CDR1 is GTSNPN and CDR2 is SVGIG in the germline V gene (reference sequence). CDR3 sequence reads: CAWSAGSSGNTIYF. The CDR3 coding sequence is TGTGCCTGGAGTGCGGGGAGCTCTGGAAACACCATATATTTT.

This chain links TRBV19 with TRBJ2-7, with TRBD2 matching over 10 bases. CDR1 and CDR2 (germline): LNHDA, SQIVND (reference sequence). V gave up 4 bases and J gave up 8 bases; unmatched junction bases: 8. This CDR3 comprises 14 residues. Written as DNA, the CDR3 is TGTGCCAGTAGTACTAGCGGGGGCCCGAGCCAGCAGTACTTC. Encoded protein: CASSTSGGPSQQYF.

This clone was detected a few times. The chain recombines TRBV5-4 with TRBJ1-5; D is uncertain. V shed 4 bases and J shed 6 bases, with 8 bases lying between them. The CDR3 sequence is 12 residues long. Per the germline V gene, CDR1 is SGHNT and CDR2 is YYREEE (reference sequence). The CDR3 loop reads CASSLIGQPQHF. CDR3 DNA sequence: TGTGCCAGCAGCCTCATCGGTCAGCCCCAGCATTTT.

The rearrangement joins TRBV5-1 to TRBJ2-7; TRBD1 matches at 7 bases. The CDR3 loop spans 14 amino acids. The germline CDR1 and CDR2 sequences are SGHRS and YFSETQ. V dropped 0 bases and J dropped 5; count of bases not matched to a gene: 5. DNA of the CDR3: TGCGCCAGCAGCTTGGTACAGGGGATGGACGAGCAGTACTTC. It is translated as CASSLVQGMDEQYF.